Only a few counts were recorded for the clone carrying this T cell receptor beta chain. The antigen remains unidentified. The CDR3 runs to 15 residues. J gave up 5 bases and V 11 bases, and 16 bases lay outside the gene matches. CDR1 is MNHNS and CDR2 is SASEGT in the germline V gene. The time point denotes: newly diagnosed GD, antithyroid drugs for less than 3 months. RNA extracted from PBMCs served as the sequencing template. The source of the sample is a study of regulatory T cells in long-lasting Graves disease. Study findings and constraints: The TCR repertoire of persistent Graves' patients was less diverse than that of newly diagnosed ones.

Arm-PCR with iRepertoire HTBI primers amplified the CDR3 regions for these TCR beta libraries. TCRdb recomputed calls from the multiplex PCR reads with MiXCR, one row per CDR3 protein. The sample has about 620,000 distinct CDR3 sequences, under 20% seen once. The same sample was also used in a study of T cells in Graves' hyperthyroidism and ophthalmopathy. That study reports: The TCR CDR3 first-round RT-PCR relied on the HTBI primer set.

The chain combines TRBV6-1 with TRBJ2-3, with 7 positions matching TRBD1. This material consisted of peripheral blood mononuclear cells (PBMCs), taken at new diagnosis, from a patient treated with antithyroid drugs. The receptor's source is a woman aged 30 to 39 with Graves disease. CDR3 sequence (DNA): TGTGCCGGCAAGAACGGGGACAGATTGGGAGATACGCAGTATTTT. Protein: CAGKNGDRLGDTQYF.